One TCR beta chain is described in this entry. This sample is drawn from a study of blood T cell repertoires in COVID-19. Background on the study: Italy, Spain and the United States were the sources of the convalescent and acute COVID-19 samples. The cDNA or gDNA used as material had been derived from T cells, B-cell-depleted T cells, or PBMCs.

The V segment lost 6 bases and the J segment 7 bases; nucleotides outside the gene matches: 6. The CDR3 extends over 13 amino acids. Data came from immunoSEQ multiplex PCR; TCRdb stores just in-frame clones and leaves some out. The table lists about 410,000 clones, roughly 90% of them singletons. Participant-reported clinical history was the basis for cohort assignment. V and J are TRBV12-3 or TRBV12-4 and TRBJ2-3, with 8 bases matching TRBD2. The source of this sequence is a woman in her twenties or thirties who had recovered from COVID-19. Sequencing was carried out using PBMCs or T cells enriched from blood (not recorded which). The chain's CDR3 is CASRGLADNTQYF. As DNA, the CDR3 is TGTGCCAGCAGAGGACTAGCAGATAATACGCAGTATTTT.